This record looks at one TCR beta chain sequence and its context. Its antigen is unidentified. The sample is drawn from a study of identifying expanded T cells in peripheral blood. This CDR3 region has 14 residues. Germline trimming cut 5 bases from V and 5 bases from J; bases unmatched to any gene: 3. Germline CDR1 reads SGHTA; CDR2 reads FQGNSA. General observations from the study: Clone count variance between approximately two-week samples rose with total template count.

Clones were read by immunoSEQ multiplex PCR, and TCRdb kept only the in-frame ones, dropping some. The data hold 81,000 or so clones, with around 83% observed a single time. The material sequenced was blood. The chain recombines TRBV7-2 with TRBJ1-4; 9 bases match TRBD1. The TCR was taken from a person between 18 and 75 years old in good health. The CDR3 nucleotides are TGTGCCAGCAGCCTAACAGGGGGCAATGAAAAACTGTTTTTT. Its protein is CASSLTGGNEKLFF.